The 13 T cell receptor beta chains below were found in one sample sequenced in a study of CD8+ T cells in alopecia areata. The treatment was: oral pan-JAK inhibitor, 5-10 mg twice daily. RNA, once extracted, was reverse transcribed into cDNA for use as the sequencing template. Sequencing was performed with immunoSEQ multiplex PCR; in TCRdb, only in-frame clones are kept and a portion is missing. The table records a few hundred thousand clones, 60% of them present only once. Source: CD4+ T cells sorted from blood, taken around week 54, from a patient treated with tofacitinib. Receptor source: a human donor with alopecia areata.

The chain joins TRBV30 to TRBJ1-1; D remains ambiguous. Germline V gene sequence: CDR1 GTSNPN, CDR2 SVGIG (reference sequence). With 3 bases removed from V and 3 bases from J, the gap between germline ends came to 11 bases. The CDR3 runs 13 residues. CDR3 coding DNA: TGTGCCTGGAGGAGGATGGGGTACACTGAAGCTTTCTTT. It yields the protein CAWRRMGYTEAFF.

The J gene is TRBJ1-1, the V gene TRBV5-6; no definite D call. This CDR3 has 14 residues. Trimming cost V 0 bases and J 1 base, with 7 bases left between them. Germline V gene lookup returns CDR1 SGHDT and CDR2 YYEEEE. CDR3 protein: CASSLDQWNTEAFF. CDR3 sequence (DNA): TGTGCCAGCAGCTTGGATCAGTGGAACACTGAAGCTTTCTTT.

V and J are TRBV29-1 and TRBJ1-1; TRBD1 is a possible D gene (6 bases). Trimming removed 7 bases from V and 1 base from J, with 16 bases in between. Germline V gene lookup returns CDR1 SQVTM and CDR2 ANQGSEA. The CDR3 loop spans 14 amino acids. CDR3: CSGTRTVTNTEAFF. DNA of the CDR3: TGCAGCGGTACTAGGACAGTGACGAACACTGAAGCTTTCTTT.

This chain uses TRBV10-3 with TRBJ2-5; D is perhaps TRBD2 (6 bases). This CDR3 comprises 14 residues. Germline values: CDR1 ENHRY, CDR2 SYGVKD. V was shortened by 4 bases and J by 3 bases, with 12 bases between the two germline ends. CDR3: CAISAPGVEETQYF. In DNA, the CDR3 is TGTGCCATCAGTGCCCCGGGGGTGGAAGAGACCCAGTACTTC.

The chain uses TRBV15 and TRBJ2-2; 8 bases fit TRBD1. V gave up 5 bases and J gave up 2 bases; unmatched junction bases: 4. The V gene's germline CDR1 is LNHNV and CDR2 YYDKDF (reference sequence). This CDR3 is 15 amino acids long. The CDR3 DNA is TGTGCCACCAGCCTGGACAGGGTAAACACCGGGGAGCTGTTTTTT. It encodes CATSLDRVNTGELFF.

This clone was observed a single time. This chain joins TRBV5-1 and TRBJ2-3; perhaps TRBD1 as D (5 bases). V was cut by 4 bases and J by 4 bases, with 10 bases left in between. CDR1 is SGHRS, CDR2 YFSETQ, per germline. The CDR3 has 13 residues. This CDR3 reads CASSRGLSDTQYF. The CDR3, as DNA: TGCGCCAGCAGCAGGGGCCTATCAGATACGCAGTATTTT.

The chain has TRBV4-2 and TRBJ1-3; D gene unclear. Germline V gives CDR1 LGHNA, CDR2 YNFKEQ. The V end lost 0 bases, the J end lost 4 bases, and 4 bases lay between the germline ends. The CDR3 contains 13 residues. The DNA for the CDR3 is TGTGCCAGCAGCCAAGAGGGCGGAAACACCATATATTTT. This translates into CASSQEGGNTIYF.

V gene TRBV5-1 combines with J gene TRBJ2-3; D remains unclear. V lost 2 bases and J lost 0, with 7 bases in between. This CDR3 is 14 amino acids long. Per germline, CDR1 SGHRS and CDR2 YFSETQ. The CDR3: CASSLTLSTDTQYF. CDR3 nucleotide sequence: TGCGCCAGCAGCTTAACCTTAAGCACAGATACGCAGTATTTT.

This clone was picked up a small number of times. The chain joins TRBV9 to TRBJ1-3; no reliable D call. The CDR3 extends over 14 amino acids. Trimming stripped 4 bases from V and 0 bases from J, with 8 bases between. CDR1 is SGDLS and CDR2 is YYNGEE in the germline V gene. CDR3 region: CASSSSYSGNTIYF. The CDR3 DNA follows: TGTGCCAGCAGCTCCTCCTACTCTGGAAACACCATATATTTT.

The V and J genes are TRBV2 and TRBJ2-4; 7 bases are a match to TRBD1. The germline CDR1 and CDR2 sequences are SNHLY and FYNNEI. This CDR3 spans 16 amino acids. V lost 3 bases to trimming and J lost 0 bases; unmatched junction nucleotides: 5. For the CDR3, the DNA is TGTGCCAGCAGTGACTGGACAGGCCTAGCCAAAAACATTCAGTACTTC. Amino acid sequence: CASSDWTGLAKNIQYF.

The chain carries TRBV2 and TRBJ2-2, with a weak D call TRBD2 (6 bases). V lost 6 bases and J lost 1, with 12 bases in between. Germline values: CDR1 SNHLY, CDR2 FYNNEI. The CDR3 runs 15 residues. The CDR3 sequence: CASSPTGLNTGELFF. Here the CDR3 DNA reads TGTGCCAGCAGCCCAACGGGACTGAACACCGGGGAGCTGTTTTTT.

The V gene is TRBV30, the J gene TRBJ2-2, with 7 bases identical to TRBD1. Germline V gives CDR1 GTSNPN, CDR2 SVGIG (reference sequence). The CDR3 extends over 15 amino acids. J lost 5 bases, V lost 3 bases, and 9 bases had no gene match. The CDR3 reads CAWRTGTVNTGELFF. The CDR3, as DNA: TGTGCCTGGAGAACCGGGACAGTTAATACCGGGGAGCTGTTTTTT.

Only a few counts were recorded for this clone. The chain has TRBV18 and TRBJ2-1, with TRBD2 as a possible D gene (7 bases). Trimming took 0 bases from V and 15 from J, leaving 18 bases between them. This CDR3 comprises 14 residues. CDR1 and CDR2 from the germline V gene are KGHSH and LQKENI. CDR3 nucleotides: TGTGCCAGCTCACCACCGGGGCTCGGGGGGCAGAGGTTCTTC. Protein sequence: CASSPPGLGGQRFF.